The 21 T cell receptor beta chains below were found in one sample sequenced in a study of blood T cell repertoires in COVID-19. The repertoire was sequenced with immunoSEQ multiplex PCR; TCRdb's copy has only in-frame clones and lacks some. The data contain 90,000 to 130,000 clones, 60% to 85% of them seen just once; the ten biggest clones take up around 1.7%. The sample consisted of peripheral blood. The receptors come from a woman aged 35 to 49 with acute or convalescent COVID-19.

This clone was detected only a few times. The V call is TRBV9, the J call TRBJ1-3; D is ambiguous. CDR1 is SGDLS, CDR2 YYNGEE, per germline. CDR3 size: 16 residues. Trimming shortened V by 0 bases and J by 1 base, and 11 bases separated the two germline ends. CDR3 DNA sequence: TGTGCCAGCAGCGTAGCGCCCGAGGAATCTGGAAACACCATATATTTT. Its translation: CASSVAPEESGNTIYF.

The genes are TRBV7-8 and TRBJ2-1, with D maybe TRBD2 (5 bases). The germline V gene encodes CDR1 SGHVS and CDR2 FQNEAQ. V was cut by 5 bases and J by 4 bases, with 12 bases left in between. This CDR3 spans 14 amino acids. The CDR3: CASSQETGYNEQFF. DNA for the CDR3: TGTGCCAGCAGCCAAGAGACGGGGTACAATGAGCAGTTCTTC.

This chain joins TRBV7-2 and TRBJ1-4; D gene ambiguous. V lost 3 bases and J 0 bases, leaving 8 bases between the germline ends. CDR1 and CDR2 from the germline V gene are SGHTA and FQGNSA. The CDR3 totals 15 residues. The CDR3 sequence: CASSLSQATNEKLFF. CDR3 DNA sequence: TGTGCCAGCAGCTTGAGTCAGGCAACTAATGAAAAACTGTTTTTT.

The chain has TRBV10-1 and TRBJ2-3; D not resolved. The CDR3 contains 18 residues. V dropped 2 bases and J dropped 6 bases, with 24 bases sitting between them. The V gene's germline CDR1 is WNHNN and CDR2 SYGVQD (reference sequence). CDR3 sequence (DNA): TGCGCCAGCAGTGAGCTCACCATGACGGCGCGGTTGCTGGATACGCAGTATTTT. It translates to CASSELTMTARLLDTQYF.

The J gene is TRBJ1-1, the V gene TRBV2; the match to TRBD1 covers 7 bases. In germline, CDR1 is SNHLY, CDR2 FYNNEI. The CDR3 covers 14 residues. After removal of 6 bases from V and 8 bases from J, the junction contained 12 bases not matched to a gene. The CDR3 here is CASSVVEGASEAFF. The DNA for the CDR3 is TGTGCCAGCAGCGTTGTGGAGGGGGCATCGGAAGCTTTCTTT.

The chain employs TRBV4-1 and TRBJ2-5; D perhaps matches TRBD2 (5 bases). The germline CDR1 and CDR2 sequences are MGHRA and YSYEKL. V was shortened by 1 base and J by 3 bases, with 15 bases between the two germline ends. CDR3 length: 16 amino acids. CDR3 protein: CASSQGVAKGKETQYF. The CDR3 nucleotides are TGCGCCAGCAGCCAAGGAGTAGCGAAGGGTAAAGAGACCCAGTACTTC.

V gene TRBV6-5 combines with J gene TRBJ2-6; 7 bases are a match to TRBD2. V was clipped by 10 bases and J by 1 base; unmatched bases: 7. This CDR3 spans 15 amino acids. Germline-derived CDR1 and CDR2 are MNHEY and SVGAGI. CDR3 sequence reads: CATKWGGSGANVLTF. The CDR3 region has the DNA TGTGCCACCAAGTGGGGGGGATCTGGGGCCAACGTCCTGACTTTC.

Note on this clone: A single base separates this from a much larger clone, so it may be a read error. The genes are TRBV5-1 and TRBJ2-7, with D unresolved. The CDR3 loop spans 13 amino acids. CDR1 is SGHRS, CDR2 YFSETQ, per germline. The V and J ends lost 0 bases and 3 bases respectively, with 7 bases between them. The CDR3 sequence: CASSLGQDYEQYF. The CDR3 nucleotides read TGCGCCAGCAGCTTGGGGCAGGACTACGAGCAGTACTTC.

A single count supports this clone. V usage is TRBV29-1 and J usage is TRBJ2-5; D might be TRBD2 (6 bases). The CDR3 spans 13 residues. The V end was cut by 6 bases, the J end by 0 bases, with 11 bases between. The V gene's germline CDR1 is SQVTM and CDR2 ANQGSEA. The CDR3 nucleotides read TGCAGCGTGGCCGGGGGTAACCAAGAGACCCAGTACTTC. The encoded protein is CSVAGGNQETQYF.

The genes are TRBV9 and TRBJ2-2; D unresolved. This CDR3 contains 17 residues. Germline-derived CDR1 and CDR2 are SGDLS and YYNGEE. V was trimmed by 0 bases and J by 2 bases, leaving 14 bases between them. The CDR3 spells CASSVGLLLENTGELFF. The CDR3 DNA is TGTGCCAGCAGCGTAGGACTTTTATTAGAAAACACCGGGGAGCTGTTTTTT. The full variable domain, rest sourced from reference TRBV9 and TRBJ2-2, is DSGVTQTPKHLITATGQRVTLRCSPRSGDLSVYWYQQSLDQGLQFLIQYYNGEERAKGNILERFSAQQFPDLHSELNLSSLELGDSALYFCASSVGLLLENTGELFFGEGSRLTVL.

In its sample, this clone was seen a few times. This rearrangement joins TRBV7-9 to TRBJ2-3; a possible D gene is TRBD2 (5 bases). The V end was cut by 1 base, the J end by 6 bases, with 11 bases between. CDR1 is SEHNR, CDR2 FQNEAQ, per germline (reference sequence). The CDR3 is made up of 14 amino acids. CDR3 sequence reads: CASSLGLASDTQYF. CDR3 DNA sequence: TGTGCCAGCAGCTTAGGGCTAGCCTCCGATACGCAGTATTTT.

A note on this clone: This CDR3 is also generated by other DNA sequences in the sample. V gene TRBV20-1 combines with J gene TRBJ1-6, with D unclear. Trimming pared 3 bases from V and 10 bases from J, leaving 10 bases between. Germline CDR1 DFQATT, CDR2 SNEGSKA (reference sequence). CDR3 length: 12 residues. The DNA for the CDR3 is TGCAGTGCTAGTATGGGGAGATCACCCCTCCACTTT. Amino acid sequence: CSASMGRSPLHF.

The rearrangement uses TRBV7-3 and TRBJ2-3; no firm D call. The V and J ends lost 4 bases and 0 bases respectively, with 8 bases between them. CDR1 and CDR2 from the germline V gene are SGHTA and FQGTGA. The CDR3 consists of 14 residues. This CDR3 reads CASSSGHSTDTQYF. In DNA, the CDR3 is TGTGCCAGCAGCTCAGGCCATAGCACAGATACGCAGTATTTT.

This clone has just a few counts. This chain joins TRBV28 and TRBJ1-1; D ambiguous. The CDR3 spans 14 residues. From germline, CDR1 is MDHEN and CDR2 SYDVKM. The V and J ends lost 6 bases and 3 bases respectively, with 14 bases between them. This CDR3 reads CASRPPGGDTEAFF. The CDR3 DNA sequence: TGTGCCAGCAGACCCCCGGGCGGGGACACTGAAGCTTTCTTT.

CDR3 bases: TGCGCCAGCAGTTCCGTCGGGACAGGGGCCAATGAGCAGTTCTTC. Residues: CASSSVGTGANEQFF. The V gene is TRBV5-1, the J gene TRBJ2-1; TRBD1 aligns across 10 bases. The CDR3 contains 15 residues. Germline trimming cut 5 bases from V and 6 bases from J; bases unmatched to any gene: 8. Germline values: CDR1 SGHRS, CDR2 YFSETQ.

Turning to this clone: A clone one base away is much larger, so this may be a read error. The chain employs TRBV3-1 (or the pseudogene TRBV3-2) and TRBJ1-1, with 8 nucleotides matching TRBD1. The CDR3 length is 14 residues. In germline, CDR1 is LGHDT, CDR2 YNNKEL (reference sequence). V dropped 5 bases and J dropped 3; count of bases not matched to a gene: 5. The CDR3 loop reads CASSLTGGDTEAFF. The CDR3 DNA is TGTGCCAGCAGCTTAACAGGGGGGGACACTGAAGCTTTCTTT.

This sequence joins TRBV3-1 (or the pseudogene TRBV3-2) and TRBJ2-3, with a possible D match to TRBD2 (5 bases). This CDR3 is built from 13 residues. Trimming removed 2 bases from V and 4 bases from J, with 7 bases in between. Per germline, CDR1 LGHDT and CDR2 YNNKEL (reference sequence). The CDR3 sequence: CASSQRAADTQYF. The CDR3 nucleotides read TGTGCCAGCAGCCAAAGAGCGGCAGATACGCAGTATTTT.

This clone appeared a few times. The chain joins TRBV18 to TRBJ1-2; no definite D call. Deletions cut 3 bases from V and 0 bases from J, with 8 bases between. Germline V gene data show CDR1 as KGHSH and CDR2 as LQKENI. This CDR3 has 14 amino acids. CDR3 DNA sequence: TGTGCCAGCTCACCTGTCGGGACTAACTATGGCTACACCTTC. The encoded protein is CASSPVGTNYGYTF. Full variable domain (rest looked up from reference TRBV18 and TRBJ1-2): NAGVMQNPRHLVRRRGQEARLRCSPMKGHSHVYWYRQLPEEGLKFMVYLQKENIIDESGMPKERFSAEFPKEGPSILRIQQVVRGDSAAYFCASSPVGTNYGYTFGSGTRLTVV.

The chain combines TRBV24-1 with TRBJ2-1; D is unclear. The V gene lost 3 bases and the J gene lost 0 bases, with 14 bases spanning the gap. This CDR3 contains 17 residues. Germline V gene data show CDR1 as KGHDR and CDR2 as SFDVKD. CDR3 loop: CATSDTSFSFSYNEQFF. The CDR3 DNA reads TGTGCCACCAGTGATACAAGTTTTAGCTTCTCCTACAATGAGCAGTTCTTC.

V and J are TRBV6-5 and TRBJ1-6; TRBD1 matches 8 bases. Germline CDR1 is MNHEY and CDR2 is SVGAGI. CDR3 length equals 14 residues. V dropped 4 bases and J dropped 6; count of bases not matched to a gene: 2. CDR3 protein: CASSSTGVNSPLHF. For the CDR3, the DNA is TGTGCCAGCAGTTCGACAGGGGTTAATTCACCCCTCCACTTT.

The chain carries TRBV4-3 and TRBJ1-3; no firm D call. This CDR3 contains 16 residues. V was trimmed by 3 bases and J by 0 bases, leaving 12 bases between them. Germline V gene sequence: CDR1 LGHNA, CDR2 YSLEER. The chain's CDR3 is CASSQDSTSSGNTIYF. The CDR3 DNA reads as TGCGCCAGCAGCCAGGACTCGACGAGCTCTGGAAACACCATATATTTT.